Each of the 18 T cell receptor beta chains below was sequenced from the same sample in a study of blood T cell repertoires in COVID-19 (dated by TCRdb to 2018 to 2021). Library preparation was by the immunoSEQ multiplex PCR assay. This is the immuneACCESS table as TCRdb keeps it, with only in-frame sequences that have V and J called. A part of the clones is gone; compared with another copy, unresolved V genes explain less than half, and the rest is unexplained. The sample data list some 180,000 clones, and less than 90% of these were observed just once. The ten biggest clones cover 3% to 3.5% of the sample. The sequencing input was PBMCs or T cells enriched from blood (not recorded which). The receptor source for this set is a woman aged 25-40 years who had been exposed to COVID-19.

The rearrangement joins TRBV2 to TRBJ1-6; no definite D call. Germline V gene lookup returns CDR1 SNHLY and CDR2 FYNNEI. The CDR3 covers 16 residues. With 0 bases removed from V and 7 bases from J, the gap between germline ends came to 13 bases. The CDR3 nucleotides are TGTGCCAGCAGTGAAGCGCTTTTTGAGGGAAATTCACCCCTCCACTTT. Protein: CASSEALFEGNSPLHF.

This chain links TRBV18 with TRBJ1-2, with a weak D call TRBD1 (5 bases). From germline, CDR1 is KGHSH and CDR2 LQKENI. Trimming took off 3 bases at V and 4 bases at J, with 15 bases between the two ends. The CDR3 sequence is 15 residues long. The CDR3 protein is CASSPEAGPGYGYTF. The CDR3 DNA reads TGTGCCAGCTCACCCGAAGCAGGGCCAGGCTATGGCTACACCTTC. Full variable domain (missing parts from reference TRBV18 and TRBJ1-2): NAGVMQNPRHLVRRRGQEARLRCSPMKGHSHVYWYRQLPEEGLKFMVYLQKENIIDESGMPKERFSAEFPKEGPSILRIQQVVRGDSAAYFCASSPEAGPGYGYTFGSGTRLTVV.

The gene calls are TRBV3-1 (or the pseudogene TRBV3-2) and TRBJ2-1; 8 bases align to TRBD1. V was clipped by 1 base and J by 4 bases; unmatched bases: 6. From germline, CDR1 is LGHDT and CDR2 YNNKEL (reference sequence). This CDR3 spans 16 amino acids. CDR3 sequence (DNA): TGTGCCAGCAGCCAAGGTGATGGACAGGGATACAATGAGCAGTTCTTC. As protein: CASSQGDGQGYNEQFF.

The rearrangement joins TRBV7-9 to TRBJ2-2, with 9 bases that match TRBD1. Trimming cost V 5 bases and J 3 bases; bases outside gene matches: 7. In germline, CDR1 is SEHNR, CDR2 FQNEAQ (reference sequence). This CDR3 comprises 16 residues. The CDR3 sequence: CASSRVRQGDTGELFF. In nucleotides, the CDR3 is TGTGCCAGCAGCCGTGTCAGACAGGGGGACACCGGGGAGCTGTTTTTT.

Turning to this clone: Other nucleotide sequences from this sample produce the same CDR3. This chain links TRBV28 with TRBJ1-1; D is possibly TRBD1 (5 bases). Germline V gene sequence: CDR1 MDHEN, CDR2 SYDVKM. Trimming left V 6 bases short and J 4 bases short, with 30 bases between. The CDR3 is made up of 19 amino acids. The CDR3 loop is CASSATYPKRTLPSTEAFF. As DNA, the CDR3 is TGTGCCAGCAGCGCCACGTATCCCAAAAGGACACTCCCGAGCACTGAAGCTTTCTTT. The entire variable domain, with the rest obtained from reference TRBV28 and TRBJ1-1, is as follows: DVKVTQSSRYLVKRTGEKVFLECVQDMDHENMFWYRQDPGLGLRLIYFSYDVKMKEKGDIPEGYSVSREKKERFSLILESASTNQTSMYLCASSATYPKRTLPSTEAFFGQGTRLTVV.

The rearrangement links TRBV5-1 to TRBJ1-2; tentatively, D is TRBD1 (5 bases). The V end lost 0 bases, the J end lost 10 bases, and 16 bases lay between the germline ends. The CDR3 runs to 14 residues. In germline, CDR1 is SGHRS, CDR2 YFSETQ. The CDR3 reads CASSLEGTDRAYTF. The CDR3 DNA sequence: TGCGCCAGCAGCTTGGAAGGAACCGACAGAGCCTACACCTTC. The full variable domain, in which reference TRBV5-1 and TRBJ1-2 provide the parts outside the CDR3, is KAGVTQTPRYLIKTRGQQVTLSCSPISGHRSVSWYQQTPGQGLQFLFEYFSETQRNKGNFPGRFSGRQFSNSRSEMNVSTLELGDSALYLCASSLEGTDRAYTFGSGTRLTVV.

A few counts support this clone. This chain uses TRBV5-6 with TRBJ2-1; 11 nucleotides match TRBD2. This CDR3 contains 15 residues. Germline assignment: CDR1 SGHDT and CDR2 YYEEEE. J was trimmed by 3 bases and V by 4 bases; bases with no gene match: 3. The CDR3 protein is CASSIGLAGYNEQFF. Written as DNA, the CDR3 is TGTGCCAGCAGCATCGGACTAGCGGGCTACAATGAGCAGTTCTTC.

The J gene is TRBJ1-4, the V gene TRBV7-9; tentative D call: TRBD1 (5 bases). The CDR3 covers 14 residues. Between the trimmed V and J ends, which lost 0 bases and 10 bases, there was a span of 12 bases. Germline V gene data show CDR1 as SEHNR and CDR2 as FQNEAQ (reference sequence). CDR3 in DNA: TGTGCCAGCAGCTTAGCAATGGACGGGGGAAAACTGTTTTTT. Translating gives CASSLAMDGGKLFF.

The chain uses TRBV7-2 and TRBJ1-5; D is possibly TRBD1 (5 bases). Germline CDR1 SGHTA, CDR2 FQGNSA. The CDR3 length is 14 residues. Trimming cost V 1 base and J 3 bases, with 7 bases left between them. The CDR3 DNA reads TGTGCCAGCAGCTTAGGACAGCCCAATCAGCCCCAGCATTTT. Its translation is CASSLGQPNQPQHF.

The gene calls are TRBV3-1 (or the pseudogene TRBV3-2) and TRBJ2-7; TRBD1 aligns across 9 bases. CDR1 is LGHDT and CDR2 is YNNKEL in the germline V gene (reference sequence). The CDR3 covers 17 residues. Trimming at V came to 1 base and at J to 4 bases, leaving 11 bases not matched to a gene. CDR3 sequence (DNA): TGTGCCAGCAGCCAAGGCCCCGCGGGACAGGGAATATACGAGCAGTACTTC. This sequence encodes CASSQGPAGQGIYEQYF.

This chain's CDR3 is CSASAGTGLGSNQPQHF. CDR3 coding DNA: TGCAGTGCTAGTGCCGGGACAGGGCTCGGTAGCAATCAGCCCCAGCATTTT. The gene calls are TRBV20-1 and TRBJ1-5; the match to TRBD1 covers 9 bases. The germline gives CDR1 DFQATT, CDR2 SNEGSKA (reference sequence). Trimming cost V 3 bases and J 0 bases; bases outside gene matches: 9. CDR3 length: 17 residues.

This clone was counted ten times or more. This chain uses TRBV27 with TRBJ2-3; D is perhaps TRBD1 (6 bases). The CDR3 runs to 14 residues. From germline, CDR1 is MNHEY and CDR2 SMNVEV (reference sequence). V was pared by 2 bases and J by 5 bases, with 11 bases between. The CDR3 DNA is TGTGCCAGCAGTTTACGAGGGGGTATAGATACGCAGTATTTT. It codes for CASSLRGGIDTQYF.

The V and J genes are TRBV27 and TRBJ2-7; TRBD2 aligns across 10 bases. The CDR3 consists of 14 residues. Per the germline V gene, CDR1 is MNHEY and CDR2 is SMNVEV (reference sequence). V lost 5 bases to trimming and J lost 6 bases; unmatched junction nucleotides: 7. CDR3 sequence (DNA): TGTGCCAGCAGTATACCGGGACTAGCGCGCGAGCAGTACTTC. Translating it yields CASSIPGLAREQYF.

The chain has TRBV4-1 and TRBJ1-6; no firm D call. V shed 3 bases and J shed 9 bases, with 18 bases lying between them. This CDR3 has 16 residues. Germline V CDR1 and CDR2: MGHRA, YSYEKL. The DNA of the CDR3 is TGCGCCAGCAGCCACGGGGTTTCTTTGCCAGGTTCACCCCTCCACTTT. Its translation is CASSHGVSLPGSPLHF.

The chain links TRBV30 to TRBJ1-2; D possibly corresponds to TRBD1 (6 bases). Trimming stripped 1 base from V and 8 bases from J, with 17 bases between. Germline CDR1 reads GTSNPN; CDR2 reads SVGIG (reference sequence). The length of the CDR3 is 14 residues. The CDR3 DNA follows: TGTGCCTGGAGTGAAACGCAACAGGGCGGAGGCTACACCTTC. Protein product: CAWSETQQGGGYTF.

The chain recombines TRBV19 with TRBJ1-1; 9 bases map to TRBD1. Germline V gene sequence: CDR1 LNHDA, CDR2 SQIVND (reference sequence). The ends lost 4 bases at V and 5 bases at J; junction bases unmatched: 5. This CDR3 comprises 14 residues. CDR3 amino acids: CASSTTGGGTEAFF. CDR3 nucleotides: TGTGCCAGTAGTACGACAGGGGGAGGGACTGAAGCTTTCTTT.

The chain has TRBV12-3 or TRBV12-4 and TRBJ2-7; 8 bases agree with TRBD1. V lost 7 bases and J lost 5; bases outside the gene matches: 7. The CDR3 extends over 13 amino acids. The CDR3 region is CASTDRARDEQYF. CDR3 nucleotide sequence: TGTGCCAGCACGGACAGGGCGAGGGACGAGCAGTACTTC.

The chain is built from TRBV9 and TRBJ1-1, with TRBD1 as a possible D gene (5 bases). The V end was cut by 4 bases, the J end by 3 bases, with 19 bases between. This CDR3 has 16 residues. In germline, CDR1 is SGDLS, CDR2 YYNGEE. Written as DNA, the CDR3 is TGTGCCAGCAGCCTTGTATGGACGGGGGAAGACACTGAAGCTTTCTTT. It codes for CASSLVWTGEDTEAFF.